Listed below are T cell receptor beta chains from one sample, sequenced in a study of blood T cell repertoires in COVID-19. Sequencing was performed with immunoSEQ multiplex PCR; in TCRdb, only in-frame clones are kept and a portion is missing. The table includes roughly 250,000 clones, about 86% detected once. The sequenced sample was peripheral blood. These TCRs come from a woman of 80 years or more with acute or convalescent COVID-19. The conserved cysteine and the conserved F or W are not part of the CDR3 here. Only part of the rows carry a size: once, few, many, or a class if the clone is expanded.

v_gene	len	j_gene	abundance	CDR3aa
TRBV5-6	13	TRBJ1-1	NA	ASSFDQRRNTEAF
TRBV5-1	15	TRBJ1-2	NA	ASSLVVGTGAYYGYT
TRBV18	15	TRBJ2-3	NA	ASSPGLAVTRTDTQY
TRBV29-1	11	TRBJ1-2	NA	SVPGQGKYGYT
TRBV11-3	10	TRBJ1-1	NA	ASSLGNREAF
TRBV9	13	TRBJ1-6	NA	ASSPPGGVDSPLH
TRBV6-1	13	TRBJ2-3	NA	ASSEWRVGADTQY
TRBV5-6	14	TRBJ2-1	NA	ASSPGTGISYNEQF
TRBV2	12	TRBJ1-1	NA	ASSRVLSNSEAF
TRBV18	14	TRBJ1-1	NA	ASSPGTGVLGTEAF
TRBV10-3	12	TRBJ1-4	NA	ATSRGATNEKLF
TRBV19	12	TRBJ1-5	NA	ASSIPGGDQPQH
TRBV18	13	TRBJ1-3	NA	ASSSIRVSGNTIY
TRBV12-3/TRBV12-4	11	TRBJ2-7	NA	ASSRSGFYEQY
TRBV18	12	TRBJ1-3	NA	ASSPESGGNTIY
TRBV6-4	13	TRBJ1-3	NA	ASSDSSGPGNTIY
TRBV2	13	TRBJ1-3	NA	ASSEGGVSGNTIY
TRBV2	15	TRBJ1-6	NA	ASSDLDRGSYNSPLH
TRBV6-6	13	TRBJ1-2	NA	ASSYGSGGSDGYT
TRBV28	11	TRBJ2-1	NA	ASTHRSGDEQF
TRBV19	13	TRBJ1-5	NA	ASSTRQGGNQPQH
TRBV11-3	13	TRBJ2-5	NA	ASSLGGLAGETQY
TRBV4-1	16	TRBJ2-7	NA	ASSHTGTGGTFSYEQY
TRBV5-1	14	TRBJ1-6	once	ASSPRSTGRDSPLH
TRBV5-1	11	TRBJ1-5	NA	ASSLSGDQPQH
TRBV5-4	15	TRBJ2-2	few	ASSLSQRGRDTGELF
TRBV5-1	12	TRBJ2-5	NA	ASSPQTSKETQY
TRBV7-9	12	TRBJ1-1	NA	ASRSTGDNTEAF
TRBV28	13	TRBJ1-3	NA	ASSYTGTAGNTIY
TRBV3-1/TRBV3-2	10	TRBJ2-3	NA	ASSQDRDTQY
TRBV5-1	13	TRBJ2-5	NA	ASSPGTVDRETQY
TRBV6-2/TRBV6-3	11	TRBJ2-5	once	ASSQTMVEPQY
TRBV5-1	14	TRBJ1-4	NA	ASSAGRTATNEKLF
TRBV5-6	12	TRBJ2-7	few	ASSFRQGAYEQY
TRBV5-1	11	TRBJ1-5	NA	ASSPDNNQPQH
TRBV15	11	TRBJ2-5	NA	ATSRGGVETQY
TRBV7-8	13	TRBJ2-2	NA	ASSLRAGWIGELF
TRBV21-1	11	TRBJ1-6	once	ASSIGVNSPLH
TRBV7-8	12	TRBJ1-1	NA	ASSLTEQNTEAF
TRBV4-1	11	TRBJ1-6	NA	ASSQTGVSPLH
TRBV5-4	11	TRBJ2-5	NA	ASSGGGDETQY
TRBV5-1	14	TRBJ1-1	NA	ASSLPRGSLNTEAF
TRBV7-2	12	TRBJ2-7	NA	ASTAGQGSYEQY
TRBV28	12	TRBJ1-4	once	ASSRTQANEKLF
TRBV25-1	13	TRBJ1-5	NA	ASSGGHYSNQPQH
TRBV5-1	14	TRBJ1-6	NA	ASSLRGSSYNSPLH
TRBV15	18	TRBJ2-2	NA	ATSRDEGFSGGRKTGELF
TRBV10-2	11	TRBJ1-2	NA	ASSGTGAIGYT
TRBV11-2	13	TRBJ1-6	NA	ASSTWTGRNSPLH
TRBV5-1	10	TRBJ1-1	few	ASSLTETEAF
TRBV11-2	12	TRBJ1-2	NA	ASSRGRANYGYT
TRBV7-9	15	TRBJ1-4	NA	ASSSSSAGTGREKLF
TRBV28	11	TRBJ1-2	NA	ASRTDREMSYT
TRBV7-9	11	TRBJ2-7	NA	ASSRTGTYEQY
TRBV28	14	TRBJ2-1	few	ASSFPTSGEVNEQF
TRBV27	17	TRBJ1-6	NA	ASSRIVGTGIGVNSPLH
TRBV6-1	14	TRBJ2-1	NA	ASSGWTGPSYNEQF
TRBV6-5	11	TRBJ1-3	NA	ASRQGAGNTIY
TRBV27	11	TRBJ2-7	NA	ASRGTEIYEQY